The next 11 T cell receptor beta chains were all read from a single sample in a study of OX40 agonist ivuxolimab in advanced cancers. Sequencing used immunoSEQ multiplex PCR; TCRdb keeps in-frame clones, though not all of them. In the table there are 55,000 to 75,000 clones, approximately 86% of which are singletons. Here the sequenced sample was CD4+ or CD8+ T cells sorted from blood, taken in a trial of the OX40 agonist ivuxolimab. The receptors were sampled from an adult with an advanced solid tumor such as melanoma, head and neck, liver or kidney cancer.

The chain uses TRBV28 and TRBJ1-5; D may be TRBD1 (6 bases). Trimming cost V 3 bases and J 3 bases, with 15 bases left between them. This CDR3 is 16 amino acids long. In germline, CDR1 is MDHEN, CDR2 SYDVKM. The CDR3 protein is CASSLAGERVNQPQHF. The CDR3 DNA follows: TGTGCCAGCAGTTTGGCAGGGGAGAGGGTCAATCAGCCCCAGCATTTT.

CDR3 in amino acids: CASSFLLAGGNTGELFF. DNA of the CDR3: TGTGCCAGCAGCTTTCTTCTAGCGGGGGGGAACACCGGGGAGCTGTTTTTT. The chain couples TRBV7-8 to TRBJ2-2, with 11 bases that match TRBD2. The CDR3 runs to 17 residues. Germline CDR1 and CDR2: SGHVS and FQNEAQ. With 3 bases clipped from V and 1 base from J, the junction kept 4 bases outside the gene matches.

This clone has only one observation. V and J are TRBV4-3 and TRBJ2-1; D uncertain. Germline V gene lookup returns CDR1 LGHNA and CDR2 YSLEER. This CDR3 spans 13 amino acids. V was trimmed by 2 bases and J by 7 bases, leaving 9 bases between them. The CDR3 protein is CASSQQTWNEQFF. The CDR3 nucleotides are TGCGCCAGCAGCCAACAAACTTGGAATGAGCAGTTCTTC.

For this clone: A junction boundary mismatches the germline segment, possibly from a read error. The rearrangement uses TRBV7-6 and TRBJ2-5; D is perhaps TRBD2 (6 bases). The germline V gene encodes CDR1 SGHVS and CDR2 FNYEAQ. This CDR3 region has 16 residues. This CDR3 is CASSLFGTSYQETQYF. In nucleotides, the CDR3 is TGTGCCAGCAGCTTATTCGGGACTTCGTACCAGGAGACCCAGTACTTC.

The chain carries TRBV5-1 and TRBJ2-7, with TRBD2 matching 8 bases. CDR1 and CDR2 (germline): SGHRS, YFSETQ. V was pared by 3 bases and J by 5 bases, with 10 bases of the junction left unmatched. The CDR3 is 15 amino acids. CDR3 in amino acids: CASSSTRGLVHEQYF. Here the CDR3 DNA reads TGCGCCAGCAGCTCAACCCGGGGACTAGTGCACGAGCAGTACTTC.

The CDR3 region has the DNA TGTGCCAGCAGCCCCGGACCTGGACTTATGAATGAGCAGTTCTTC. This translates into CASSPGPGLMNEQFF. The chain recombines TRBV7-6 with TRBJ2-1, with D possibly matching TRBD2 (5 bases). The CDR3 contains 15 residues. V was clipped by 5 bases and J by 7 bases, with 18 bases between them. Germline CDR1 and CDR2: SGHVS and FNYEAQ.

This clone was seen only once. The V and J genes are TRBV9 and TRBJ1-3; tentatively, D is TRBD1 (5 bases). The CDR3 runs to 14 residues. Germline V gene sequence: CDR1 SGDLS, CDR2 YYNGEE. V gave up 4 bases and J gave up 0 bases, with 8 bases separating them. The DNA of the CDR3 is TGTGCCAGCAGCTCCGGGGCCTCTGGAAACACCATATATTTT. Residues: CASSSGASGNTIYF.

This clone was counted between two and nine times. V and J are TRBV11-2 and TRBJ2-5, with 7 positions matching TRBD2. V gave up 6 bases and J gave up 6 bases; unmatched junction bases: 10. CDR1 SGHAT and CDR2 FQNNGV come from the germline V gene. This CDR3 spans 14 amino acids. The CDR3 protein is CASSFSRETQTQYF. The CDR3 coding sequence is TGTGCCAGCAGTTTCTCGCGGGAGACCCAGACCCAGTACTTC.

The CDR3 reads CASSFGGRADTQYF. CDR3 DNA: TGCGCCAGCAGCTTCGGCGGGAGGGCAGATACGCAGTATTTT. The V call is TRBV5-1, the J call TRBJ2-3; 9 nucleotides line up with TRBD2. V was clipped by 2 bases and J by 4 bases; unmatched bases: 2. This CDR3 contains 14 residues. Germline V gene sequence: CDR1 SGHRS, CDR2 YFSETQ.

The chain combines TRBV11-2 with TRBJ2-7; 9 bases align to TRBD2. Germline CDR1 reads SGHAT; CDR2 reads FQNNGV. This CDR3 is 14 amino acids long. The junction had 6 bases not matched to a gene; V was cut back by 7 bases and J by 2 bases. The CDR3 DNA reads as TGTGCCAGCACACGGACTAGCGTCGCCTACGAGCAGTACTTC. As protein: CASTRTSVAYEQYF.

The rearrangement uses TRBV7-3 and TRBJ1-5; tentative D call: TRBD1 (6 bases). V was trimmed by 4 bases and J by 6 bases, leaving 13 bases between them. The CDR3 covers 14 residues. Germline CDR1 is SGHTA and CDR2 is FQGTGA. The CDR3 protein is CASSSTPGAQPQHF. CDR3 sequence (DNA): TGTGCCAGCAGCTCAACACCGGGGGCTCAGCCCCAGCATTTT.